The 30 T cell receptor beta chains listed next were all sequenced from one sample in a study of CD8 T cell repertoires and HIV-1 epitope variants. No antigens are known for them. Generated by immunoSEQ multiplex PCR, the TCRdb table keeps only in-frame clones and is missing some. In the table there are some 5,500 clones, 64% of which are singletons. Sequenced sample: cultured CD8+ T cells derived from PBMCs. These receptors originate from a male donor with HIV.

Concerning this clone: At one boundary the junction diverges from the germline segment, which might be a read error. The chain couples TRBV7-9 to TRBJ2-7; D gene ambiguous. The CDR3 is 12 residues long. Germline V gene sequence: CDR1 SEHNR, CDR2 FQNEAQ (reference sequence). In DNA form, the CDR3 reads TGTGCCAGCAGCTTAGAGTCTTCCGAGGAGTACTTC. Amino acid sequence: CASSLESSEEYF.

DNA for the CDR3: TGTGCCAGCCTTAGGGGACAGGGGTTCACCGGGGAGCTGTTTTTT. Amino acid sequence: CASLRGQGFTGELFF. The chain carries TRBV6-5 and TRBJ2-2, with 10 nucleotides matching TRBD1. V trimming: 8 bases; J trimming: 4 bases; junction bases outside the gene matches: 7. Germline CDR1 MNHEY, CDR2 SVGAGI. This CDR3 region has 15 residues.

The chain carries TRBV7-9 and TRBJ2-7, with TRBD1 matching over 11 bases. The trim removed 5 bases at V and 6 bases at J, leaving 6 bases unmatched. This CDR3 is 14 amino acids long. Per germline, CDR1 SEHNR and CDR2 FQNEAQ (reference sequence). For the CDR3, the DNA is TGTGCCAGCAGCCCAACCGGGACAGGGGGCGAGCAGTACTTC. It yields the protein CASSPTGTGGEQYF.

V gene TRBV2 combines with J gene TRBJ2-7; D is uncertain. This CDR3 has 14 residues. The V end lost 5 bases, the J end lost 2 bases, and 13 bases lay between the germline ends. CDR1 SNHLY and CDR2 FYNNEI come from the germline V gene. The chain's CDR3 is CASSSDVSAYEQYF. The CDR3 nucleotides are TGTGCCAGCAGTTCAGATGTCTCGGCCTACGAGCAGTACTTC.

This rearrangement joins TRBV7-9 to TRBJ1-1, with TRBD1 matching over 11 bases. Germline assignment: CDR1 SEHNR and CDR2 FQNEAQ (reference sequence). V lost 6 bases and J lost 4; bases outside the gene matches: 4. The CDR3 sequence is 14 residues long. The chain's CDR3 is CASSVGTGGTEAFF. The CDR3 nucleotides read TGTGCCAGCAGTGTCGGGACAGGGGGCACTGAAGCTTTCTTT.

The chain has TRBV4-3 and TRBJ1-2; maybe TRBD1 (6 bases). Trimming took off 8 bases at V and 6 bases at J, with 13 bases between the two ends. Looked up from germline, CDR1 is LGHNA and CDR2 is YSLEER. This CDR3 has 12 amino acids. As DNA, the CDR3 is TGCGCCAGCTCAGGGGAGGTTGATGGCTACACCTTC. It specifies CASSGEVDGYTF.

V and J are TRBV14 and TRBJ1-3, with D uncertain. The CDR3 loop spans 14 amino acids. Germline V gene sequence: CDR1 SGHDN, CDR2 FVKESK. The V end was cut by 0 bases, the J end by 5 bases, with 8 bases between. CDR3 nucleotide sequence: TGTGCCAGCAGCCAAGAGATTCGGAGAAACACCATATATTTT. Translated: CASSQEIRRNTIYF.

J is TRBJ2-5 and V is TRBV10-3, with 11 bases matching TRBD1. The CDR3 has 16 residues. Trimming removed 3 bases from V and 5 bases from J; junction bases left unmatched: 8. The germline CDR1 and CDR2 sequences are ENHRY and SYGVKD. The CDR3 DNA reads as TGTGCCATCAGTGACCCCGGACAGGGGGCCGGGGAGACCCAGTACTTC. Its translation is CAISDPGQGAGETQYF.

With regard to this clone: Distinct nucleotide sequences in the sample also encode this CDR3. The rearrangement joins TRBV7-2 to TRBJ2-6, with 10 positions matching TRBD1. V lost 5 bases and J lost 19; bases outside the gene matches: 14. The germline V gene encodes CDR1 SGHTA and CDR2 FQGNSA. The CDR3 is made up of 14 amino acids. CDR3: CASSQGRRTGGFTF. The CDR3, as DNA: TGTGCCAGCAGCCAAGGGCGGCGGACAGGGGGGTTTACTTTC.

V and J are TRBV5-6 and TRBJ2-2; D is undetermined. Germline V gene lookup returns CDR1 SGHDT and CDR2 YYEEEE. V dropped 4 bases and J dropped 0 bases, with 4 bases sitting between them. The CDR3 is made up of 13 amino acids. The CDR3 sequence is CASSPANTGELFF. In DNA form, the CDR3 reads TGTGCCAGCAGCCCCGCGAACACCGGGGAGCTGTTTTTT.

The chain joins TRBV11-3 to TRBJ2-7; D gene ambiguous. The CDR3 is 13 residues long. Germline CDR1 is SGHNT and CDR2 is YENEEA. The V end lost 5 bases, the J end lost 0 bases, and 8 bases lay between the germline ends. This CDR3 reads CASSISGSYEQYF. CDR3 sequence (DNA): TGTGCCAGCAGCATATCCGGCTCCTACGAGCAGTACTTC.

J is TRBJ2-7 and V is TRBV29-1, with D possibly matching TRBD1 (6 bases). The CDR3 extends over 13 amino acids. Trimming took 2 bases from V and 6 from J, leaving 14 bases between them. The germline CDR1 and CDR2 sequences are SQVTM and ANQGSEA. The CDR3 region has the DNA TGCAGCGTTGAAAACCAGGGGTCGAGCGAGCAGTACTTC. Protein sequence: CSVENQGSSEQYF.

This clone appeared a single time. This chain links TRBV7-2 with TRBJ1-4, with no clear D. The CDR3 is made up of 15 amino acids. With 5 bases removed from V and 0 bases from J, the gap between germline ends came to 10 bases. The germline CDR1 and CDR2 sequences are SGHTA and FQGNSA. The CDR3 protein is CASSPRQATNEKLFF. CDR3 DNA sequence: TGTGCCAGCAGCCCCAGACAAGCAACTAATGAAAAACTGTTTTTT.

The chain carries TRBV7-9 and TRBJ1-1; D is undetermined. Between the trimmed V and J ends, which lost 6 bases and 11 bases, there was a span of 16 bases. The germline V gene has CDR1 SEHNR and CDR2 FQNEAQ (reference sequence). There are 12 residues in the CDR3. DNA of the CDR3: TGTGCCAGCAGACTAGGCGGCCATGGGGCTTTCTTT. Protein sequence: CASRLGGHGAFF.

This clone turned up a few times. The CDR3 sequence: CASSYGPSRDEKLFF. The CDR3 nucleotides are TGTGCCAGCAGCTATGGGCCCTCACGGGATGAAAAACTGTTTTTT. The V gene is TRBV7-9, the J gene TRBJ1-4, with no clear D. V lost 4 bases and J 6 bases, leaving 15 bases between the germline ends. The germline CDR1 and CDR2 sequences are SEHNR and FQNEAQ (reference sequence). The CDR3 extends over 15 amino acids.

This sequence joins TRBV12-5 and TRBJ2-3; no reliable D call. The germline V and J ends were trimmed by 2 bases and 2 bases, with 11 bases remaining between them. This CDR3 is 15 amino acids long. Per the germline V gene, CDR1 is LGHNT and CDR2 is FRNRAP. The CDR3 DNA reads as TGTGCTAGTGGTTTGTCGTCAGCTGTCACAGATACGCAGTATTTT. Encoded protein: CASGLSSAVTDTQYF.

The J gene is TRBJ2-1, the V gene TRBV4-1; no clear D gene. Germline loops: CDR1 MGHRA, CDR2 YSYEKL. The CDR3 is 13 amino acids. The germline V and J ends were trimmed by 4 bases and 1 base, with 5 bases remaining between them. Here the CDR3 reads CASSRASYNEQFF. CDR3 DNA: TGCGCCAGCAGCCGTGCTTCCTACAATGAGCAGTTCTTC.

V gene TRBV7-3 combines with J gene TRBJ2-5; D is perhaps TRBD2 (6 bases). Trimming left V 0 bases short and J 2 bases short, with 10 bases between. There are 15 residues in the CDR3. CDR1 is SGHTA, CDR2 FQGTGA, per germline. The CDR3 sequence: CASSLTGGVQETQYF. In DNA form, the CDR3 reads TGTGCCAGCAGCTTAACGGGAGGTGTTCAAGAGACCCAGTACTTC.

In its sample, this clone was seen a few times. V and J are TRBV7-9 and TRBJ1-3; D ambiguous. CDR3 length equals 12 residues. Germline V gene data show CDR1 as SEHNR and CDR2 as FQNEAQ (reference sequence). V was cut by 7 bases and J by 7 bases, with 11 bases left in between. In nucleotides, the CDR3 is TGTGCCAGCACCGAACGGGTCAACACCATATATTTT. It yields the protein CASTERVNTIYF.

The chain carries TRBV2 and TRBJ2-7; TRBD2 matches 10 bases. Trimming removed 5 bases from V and 6 bases from J; junction bases left unmatched: 4. The CDR3 runs 13 residues. Germline CDR1 is SNHLY and CDR2 is FYNNEI. The CDR3 loop is CASSLAGVPEQYF. The CDR3 nucleotides are TGTGCCAGCAGTCTAGCGGGAGTCCCCGAGCAGTACTTC.

The chain is built from TRBV19 and TRBJ2-2, with 12 bases that match TRBD2. CDR1 and CDR2 (germline): LNHDA, SQIVND (reference sequence). The CDR3 runs to 15 residues. Germline trimming cut 5 bases from V and 3 bases from J; bases unmatched to any gene: 1. Here the CDR3 DNA reads TGTGCCAGTAGTGGGACTAGCGGGTACACCGGGGAGCTGTTTTTT. Translation: CASSGTSGYTGELFF.

This chain links TRBV9 with TRBJ2-2; 7 bases fit TRBD2. CDR3 length: 22 amino acids. Germline values: CDR1 SGDLS, CDR2 YYNGEE. Unmatched junction bases numbered 23, after V lost 3 bases and J lost 0 bases. CDR3 amino acids: CASSGPVVGGGTIEPNTGELFF. The CDR3 coding sequence is TGTGCCAGCAGCGGACCGGTGGTGGGCGGGGGTACGATCGAACCGAACACCGGGGAGCTGTTTTTT.

The CDR3 region is CASSEASGTGELFF. CDR3 in DNA: TGTGCCAGCAGTGAAGCGTCTGGCACCGGGGAGCTGTTTTTT. The V and J genes are TRBV2 and TRBJ2-2; D unresolved. This CDR3 has 14 residues. The V gene's germline CDR1 is SNHLY and CDR2 FYNNEI. V was shortened by 0 bases and J by 4 bases, with 6 bases between the two germline ends.

In regard to this clone: One junction end does not reproduce the germline sequence, and a read error may be involved. This chain connects TRBV7-7 to TRBJ2-5; 13 nucleotides agree with TRBD2. Germline assignment: CDR1 SSHAT and CDR2 FNYEAQ (reference sequence). CDR3 size: 20 residues. The CDR3 DNA sequence: TGTGCTAGCAGCTCCTACTCCGGACTAGCGGGAGCTTTCAATAAAGAGACCCAGTACTTC. Translation: CASSSYSGLAGAFNKETQYF.

This clone was seen just once. This sequence joins TRBV2 and TRBJ1-5; 7 nucleotides line up with TRBD1. The CDR3 sequence is 17 residues long. CDR1 is SNHLY and CDR2 is FYNNEI in the germline V gene. V was clipped by 7 bases and J by 4 bases; unmatched bases: 16. DNA for the CDR3: TGTGCCAGCATGTTTGCCCCTCAGGGGGGAGGAAATCAGCCCCAGCATTTT. Residues: CASMFAPQGGGNQPQHF.

The rearrangement links TRBV30 to TRBJ2-3, with 9 bases that match TRBD2. The ends lost 4 bases at V and 0 bases at J; junction bases unmatched: 17. The CDR3 sequence is 19 residues long. Germline loops: CDR1 GTSNPN, CDR2 SVGIG (reference sequence). CDR3 sequence: CAWISTWRGGRTSTDTQYF. CDR3 in DNA: TGTGCCTGGATCTCCACCTGGCGGGGGGGGAGAACTAGCACAGATACGCAGTATTTT.

The CDR3 sequence: CASSPSQGDMGNTEAFF. For the CDR3, the DNA is TGTGCCAGCAGCCCCTCCCAGGGGGATATGGGGAACACTGAAGCTTTCTTT. The chain carries TRBV25-1 and TRBJ1-1, with 7 positions matching TRBD1. This CDR3 spans 17 amino acids. Germline CDR1 is MGHDK and CDR2 is SYGVNS. Germline trimming cut 6 bases from V and 1 base from J; bases unmatched to any gene: 14.

This clone is a singleton in its sample. The chain couples TRBV6-5 to TRBJ1-1; unclear D gene. The CDR3 sequence is 14 residues long. Germline-derived CDR1 and CDR2 are MNHEY and SVGAGI. Trimming took off 0 bases at V and 3 bases at J, with 8 bases between the two ends. The CDR3 coding sequence is TGTGCCAGCAGTTACTCGACGGGGTACACTGAAGCTTTCTTT. Amino acid sequence: CASSYSTGYTEAFF.

The chain employs TRBV29-1 and TRBJ2-7, with TRBD1 matching over 8 bases. Per the germline V gene, CDR1 is SQVTM and CDR2 is ANQGSEA. V shed 2 bases and J 1 base; nucleotides not matched to a gene: 7. The CDR3 is 15 amino acids. DNA for the CDR3: TGCAGCGTTGAATTCGGGACAGGCGCTTCCTACGAGCAGTACTTC. Translated: CSVEFGTGASYEQYF.

The CDR3 here is CASSLEFSYEQYF. CDR3 in DNA: TGTGCCAGCAGCCTAGAGTTTTCCTACGAGCAGTACTTC. The chain carries TRBV27 and TRBJ2-7; D is ambiguous. Trimming shortened V by 6 bases and J by 1 base, and 10 bases separated the two germline ends. Germline CDR1 and CDR2: MNHEY and SMNVEV (reference sequence). There are 13 residues in the CDR3.